Below are 14 T cell receptor beta chains sequenced from a single sample in a study of T cell repertoires in cytomegalovirus infection. A single record per CDR3 protein comes from TCRdb applying MiXCR to the reads. The table has fewer than 300,000 distinct CDR3 sequences, around 25% seen once. The sequencing input was PBMCs. All receptors come from a human donor in good health (CMV status not recorded). Some clones in this sample may be carry-over from other donors' samples.

The gene calls are TRBV20-1 and TRBJ2-3; TRBD2 is a possible D gene (6 bases). This CDR3 is built from 13 residues. Trimming removed 5 bases at V and 3 bases at J, with 12 bases between. Germline V gives CDR1 DFQATT, CDR2 SNEGSKA (reference sequence). The CDR3 DNA reads as TGCAGTGCTCCCCGGGAGATTACAGATACGCAGTATTTT. Amino acids: CSAPREITDTQYF.

This clonotype appeared many times. The CDR3 is CASSLRKVNAVYGYTF. The CDR3 nucleotides read TGTGCCAGCAGCTTAAGGAAAGTGAACGCGGTCTATGGCTACACCTTC. The gene calls are TRBV7-3 and TRBJ1-2; D unclear. Trimming pared 1 base from V and 4 bases from J, leaving 16 bases between. The germline gives CDR1 SGHTA, CDR2 FQGTGA. CDR3 length: 16 residues.

The table lists this clonotype with many counts. The chain links TRBV7-2 to TRBJ2-1; weak D call: TRBD2 (6 bases). The CDR3 is 15 residues long. Trimming pared 3 bases from V and 6 bases from J, leaving 15 bases between. CDR1 SGHTA and CDR2 FQGNSA come from the germline V gene. The CDR3 reads CASSLEGHQTNEQFF. CDR3 bases: TGTGCCAGCAGCTTGGAGGGGCACCAAACCAATGAGCAGTTCTTC.

Ten or more counts support this clonotype. The chain uses TRBV28 and TRBJ1-2, with a possible D match to TRBD1 (5 bases). The germline V and J ends were trimmed by 3 bases and 5 bases, with 10 bases remaining between them. CDR3 length equals 13 residues. Germline V gives CDR1 MDHEN, CDR2 SYDVKM. CDR3: CASSFRRQYGYTF. The CDR3 coding sequence is TGTGCCAGCAGTTTTAGGAGACAGTATGGCTACACCTTC.

This rearrangement joins TRBV25-1 to TRBJ1-2, with 7 bases lining up with TRBD1. The CDR3 has 14 amino acids. CDR1 is MGHDK and CDR2 is SYGVNS in the germline V gene. Trimming cost V 3 bases and J 3 bases; bases outside gene matches: 4. The CDR3 protein is CASSDPTGDYGYTF. As DNA, the CDR3 is TGTGCCAGCAGTGATCCTACAGGGGACTATGGCTACACCTTC.

The chain recombines TRBV10-2 with TRBJ1-5; D is ambiguous. This CDR3 contains 13 residues. Trimming shortened V by 6 bases and J by 3 bases, and 9 bases separated the two germline ends. The germline gives CDR1 WSHSY, CDR2 SAAADI. The CDR3 nucleotides are TGCGCCAGCAGAAGAGGCGTCAATCAGCCCCAGCATTTT. The encoded protein is CASRRGVNQPQHF.

The chain is built from TRBV6-5 and TRBJ2-7; maybe TRBD2 (7 bases). This CDR3 region has 14 residues. Germline V CDR1 and CDR2: MNHEY, SVGAGI. V was clipped by 5 bases and J by 4 bases, with 15 bases between them. The CDR3 spells CASSVRGATYEQYF. The CDR3, as DNA: TGTGCCAGCAGTGTTCGGGGGGCTACATACGAGCAGTACTTC.

The V call is TRBV29-1, the J call TRBJ2-5, with no clear D. Germline CDR1 is SQVTM and CDR2 is ANQGSEA. This CDR3 has 13 amino acids. V lost 1 base, J lost 0 bases, and 6 bases lay in between. The CDR3 region has the DNA TGCAGCGTTGAAGTAGAGAACCAAGAGACCCAGTACTTC. Translation gives CSVEVENQETQYF. The variable domain in full, completed from reference TRBV29-1 and TRBJ2-5, reads SAVISQKPSRDICQRGTSLTIQCQVDSQVTMMFWYRQQPGQSLTLIATANQGSEATYESGFVIDKFPISRPNLTFSTLTVSNMSPEDSSIYLCSVEVENQETQYFGPGTRLLVL.

V usage is TRBV6-1 and J usage is TRBJ2-7; the D gene is possibly TRBD2 (5 bases). With 5 bases removed from V and 6 bases from J, the gap between germline ends came to 14 bases. CDR3 length: 13 residues. Germline V lookup: CDR1 MNHNS, CDR2 SASEGT. CDR3 sequence (DNA): TGTGCCAGCAGTAAACACCAACGGGGCGAGCAGTACTTC. Translation: CASSKHQRGEQYF.

J is TRBJ2-7 and V is TRBV12-3 or TRBV12-4; TRBD1 aligns across 10 bases. The trim removed 0 bases at V and 3 bases at J, leaving 8 bases unmatched. There are 17 residues in the CDR3. The CDR3 loop is CASSLAGTGVGYYEQYF. The CDR3 DNA reads as TGTGCCAGCAGTTTAGCCGGGACAGGGGTTGGGTACTACGAGCAGTACTTC.

This clonotype was counted many times. J is TRBJ1-5 and V is TRBV7-2; no clear D. V gave up 5 bases and J gave up 2 bases, with 16 bases separating them. The CDR3 length is 16 residues. The germline CDR1 and CDR2 sequences are SGHTA and FQGNSA. CDR3 sequence: CASSVGQRWGNQPQHF. As DNA, the CDR3 is TGTGCCAGCAGCGTAGGCCAGCGTTGGGGCAATCAGCCCCAGCATTTT.

This clonotype appeared a few times. The gene calls are TRBV12-3 or TRBV12-4 and TRBJ2-1; 8 positions agree with TRBD2. V trimming: 5 bases; J trimming: 6 bases; junction bases outside the gene matches: 0. This CDR3 region has 12 residues. This CDR3 reads CASSREGNEQFF. The CDR3 region has the DNA TGTGCCAGCAGTCGGGAGGGCAATGAGCAGTTCTTC.

The chain has TRBV20-1 and TRBJ2-7; 11 nucleotides agree with TRBD2. The V gene's germline CDR1 is DFQATT and CDR2 SNEGSKA (reference sequence). The CDR3 loop spans 14 amino acids. V lost 6 bases and J lost 5; bases outside the gene matches: 9. CDR3 nucleotides: TGCAGTGCCGCAACTAGCGGGAGAACCCACGAGCAGTACTTC. Amino acid sequence: CSAATSGRTHEQYF.

This clonotype was found a few times. The V gene is TRBV27, the J gene TRBJ2-1; tentative D call: TRBD2 (6 bases). Germline V CDR1 and CDR2: MNHEY, SMNVEV (reference sequence). Trimming removed 8 bases from V and 0 bases from J, with 14 bases in between. The CDR3 has 15 amino acids. CDR3 loop: CASRSGGSSYNEQFF. In DNA, the CDR3 is TGTGCCAGCCGGAGCGGAGGGAGCTCCTACAATGAGCAGTTCTTC.